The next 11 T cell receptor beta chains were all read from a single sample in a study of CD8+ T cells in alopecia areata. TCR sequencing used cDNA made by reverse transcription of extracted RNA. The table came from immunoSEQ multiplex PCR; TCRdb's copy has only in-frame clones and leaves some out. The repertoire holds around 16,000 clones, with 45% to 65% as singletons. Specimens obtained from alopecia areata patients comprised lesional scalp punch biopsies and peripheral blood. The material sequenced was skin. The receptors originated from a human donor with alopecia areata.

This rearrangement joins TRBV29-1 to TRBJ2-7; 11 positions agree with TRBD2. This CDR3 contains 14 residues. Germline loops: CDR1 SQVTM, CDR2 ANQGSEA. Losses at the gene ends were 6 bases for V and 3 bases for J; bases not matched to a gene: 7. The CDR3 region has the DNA TGCAGCGTCATAGCGGGAGGGAAGTTCTACGAGCAGTACTTC. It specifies CSVIAGGKFYEQYF.

CDR3 residues: CASRWGLAGEPANTGELFF. In DNA form, the CDR3 reads TGTGCCAGCAGGTGGGGACTAGCGGGAGAGCCTGCGAACACCGGGGAGCTGTTTTTT. This chain uses TRBV5-6 with TRBJ2-2; 14 positions match TRBD2. Unmatched junction bases numbered 9, after V lost 5 bases and J lost 0 bases. This CDR3 contains 19 residues. Germline V gives CDR1 SGHDT, CDR2 YYEEEE.

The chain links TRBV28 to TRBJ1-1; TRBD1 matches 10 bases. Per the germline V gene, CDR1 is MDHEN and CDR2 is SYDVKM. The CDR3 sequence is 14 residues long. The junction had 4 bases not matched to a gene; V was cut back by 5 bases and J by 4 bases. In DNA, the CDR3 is TGTGCCAGCAGTACGGACAGGGGGGGCACTGAAGCTTTCTTT. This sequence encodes CASSTDRGGTEAFF.

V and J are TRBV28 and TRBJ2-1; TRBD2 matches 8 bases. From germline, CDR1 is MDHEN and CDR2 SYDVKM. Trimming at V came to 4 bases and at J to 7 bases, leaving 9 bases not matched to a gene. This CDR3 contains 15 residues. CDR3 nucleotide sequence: TGTGCCAGCAGTTATGGTAGCGGGGAGGATAATGAGCAGTTCTTC. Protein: CASSYGSGEDNEQFF. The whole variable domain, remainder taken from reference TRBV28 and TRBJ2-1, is DVKVTQSSRYLVKRTGEKVFLECVQDMDHENMFWYRQDPGLGLRLIYFSYDVKMKEKGDIPEGYSVSREKKERFSLILESASTNQTSMYLCASSYGSGEDNEQFFGPGTRLTVL.

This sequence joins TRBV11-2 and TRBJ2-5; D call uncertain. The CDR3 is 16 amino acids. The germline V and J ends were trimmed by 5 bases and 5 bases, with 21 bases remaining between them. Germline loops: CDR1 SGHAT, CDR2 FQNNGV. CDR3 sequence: CASSPWTALPAETQYF. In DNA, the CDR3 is TGTGCCAGCAGCCCCTGGACGGCCTTACCGGCGGAGACCCAGTACTTC.

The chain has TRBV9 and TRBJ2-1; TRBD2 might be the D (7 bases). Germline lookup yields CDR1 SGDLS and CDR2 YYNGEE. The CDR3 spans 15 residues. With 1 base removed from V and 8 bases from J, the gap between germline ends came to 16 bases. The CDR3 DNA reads TGTGCCAGCAGCGTAAGGGGGGGTCTGTCGTATGAGCAGTTCTTC. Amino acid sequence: CASSVRGGLSYEQFF.

CDR3 nucleotides: TGTGCCAGCAGTGAATTAGGTAGCGGGAGCTCCTACAATGAGCAGTTCTTC. Translating gives CASSELGSGSSYNEQFF. V is TRBV6-1 and J is TRBJ2-1; TRBD2 aligns across 9 bases. In germline, CDR1 is MNHNS, CDR2 SASEGT. Trimming took 2 bases from V and 0 from J; bases not matched to a gene: 5. CDR3 size: 17 residues.

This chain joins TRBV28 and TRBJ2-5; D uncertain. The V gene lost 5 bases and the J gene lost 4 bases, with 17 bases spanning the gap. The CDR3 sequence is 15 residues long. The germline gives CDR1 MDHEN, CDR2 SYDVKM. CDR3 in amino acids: CASSPPVPIAETQYF. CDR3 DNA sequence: TGTGCCAGCAGTCCCCCGGTCCCTATTGCAGAGACCCAGTACTTC.

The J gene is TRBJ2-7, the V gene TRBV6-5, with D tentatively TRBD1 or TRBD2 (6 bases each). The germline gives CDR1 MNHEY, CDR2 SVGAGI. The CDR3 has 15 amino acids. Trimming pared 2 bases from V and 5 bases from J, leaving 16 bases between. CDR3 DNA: TGTGCCAGCAGTTACGTGGGGGGCGCATCTCACGAGCAGTACTTC. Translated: CASSYVGGASHEQYF.

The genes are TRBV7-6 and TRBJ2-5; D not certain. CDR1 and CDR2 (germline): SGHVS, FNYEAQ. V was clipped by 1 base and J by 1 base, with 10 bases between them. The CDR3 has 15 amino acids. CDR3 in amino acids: CASSLGLGSQETQYF. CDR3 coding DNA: TGTGCCAGCAGCTTAGGTCTGGGGTCCCAAGAGACCCAGTACTTC.

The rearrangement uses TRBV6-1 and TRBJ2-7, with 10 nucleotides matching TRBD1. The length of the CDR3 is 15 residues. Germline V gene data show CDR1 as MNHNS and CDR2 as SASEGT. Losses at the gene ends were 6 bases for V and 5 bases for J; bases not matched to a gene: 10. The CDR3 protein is CASSVFGTGDDEQYF. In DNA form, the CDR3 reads TGTGCCAGCAGCGTATTTGGGACAGGGGACGACGAGCAGTACTTC.